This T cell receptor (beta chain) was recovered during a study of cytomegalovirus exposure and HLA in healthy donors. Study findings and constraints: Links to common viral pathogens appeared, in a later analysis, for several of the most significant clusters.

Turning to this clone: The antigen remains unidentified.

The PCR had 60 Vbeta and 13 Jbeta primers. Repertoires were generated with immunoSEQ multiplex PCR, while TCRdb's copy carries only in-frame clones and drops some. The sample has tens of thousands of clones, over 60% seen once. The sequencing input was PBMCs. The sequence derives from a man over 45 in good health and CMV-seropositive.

The CDR3 DNA sequence: TGTGCCAGCAGTTCGCGCGGGGCCTCCTGGCGGTACGAGCAGTACTTC. This sequence encodes CASSSRGASWRYEQYF. The rearrangement joins TRBV28 to TRBJ2-7; D is perhaps TRBD2 (6 bases). This CDR3 comprises 16 residues. Germline CDR1 MDHEN, CDR2 SYDVKM. V was cut by 4 bases and J by 4 bases, with 20 bases left in between.